The 11 T cell receptor beta chains reported below all come from one sample, sequenced in a study of CD8 T cells in ankylosing spondylitis. TCRdb reanalysed the 5' RACE reads using MiXCR and keeps one entry per CDR3 protein. Seen here are some 37,000 distinct CDR3 sequences, approximately 6% observed once, and the top ten hold over 9.5%. Sequenced sample: blood, either unsorted or a sorted T cell fraction (not recorded which). Every receptor here comes from a male donor with ankylosing spondylitis or in good health (not recorded which).

This clonotype was seen many times. This chain links TRBV12-3 or TRBV12-4 with TRBJ2-2, with 7 bases matching TRBD1. This CDR3 comprises 16 residues. Trimming at V came to 5 bases and at J to 7 bases, leaving 13 bases not matched to a gene. The CDR3 spells CASSQDRLRGSGELFF. CDR3 DNA: TGTGCCAGCAGTCAGGACAGGTTGAGGGGCAGCGGGGAGCTGTTTTTT.

At least ten counts were recorded for this clonotype. The chain combines TRBV29-1 with TRBJ1-2; D possibly corresponds to TRBD1 (5 bases). The V gene lost 3 bases and the J gene lost 7 bases, with 12 bases spanning the gap. Germline CDR1 SQVTM, CDR2 ANQGSEA. CDR3 length equals 12 residues. The CDR3 protein is CSVDSQGRGYTF. The DNA of the CDR3 is TGCAGCGTTGACTCCCAGGGCCGTGGCTACACCTTC.

This clonotype showed up many times. The chain employs TRBV12-3 or TRBV12-4 and TRBJ1-6; 8 nucleotides align to TRBD1. Unmatched junction bases numbered 3, after V lost 3 bases and J lost 5 bases. CDR3 length equals 15 residues. CDR3 sequence reads: CASSFADRDNSPLHF. The CDR3 nucleotides read TGTGCCAGCAGTTTCGCGGACAGGGATAATTCACCCCTCCACTTT.

This clonotype was observed at least ten times. The CDR3 DNA reads TGTGCCAGTATTGGGAGGGTTACCGGGGAGCTGTTTTTT. It specifies CASIGRVTGELFF. V and J are TRBV19 and TRBJ2-2; 7 bases are a match to TRBD2. The CDR3 consists of 13 residues. V shed 7 bases and J 5 bases; nucleotides not matched to a gene: 4. Germline CDR1 is LNHDA and CDR2 is SQIVND (reference sequence).

Ten or more counts support this clonotype. J is TRBJ2-1 and V is TRBV24-1; TRBD2 agrees at 11 bases. The CDR3 has 16 amino acids. In germline, CDR1 is KGHDR, CDR2 SFDVKD. The J segment lost 3 bases and the V segment lost 4 bases, leaving 4 bases of the junction unmatched. DNA for the CDR3: TGTGCCACCAGTGACCCAACTAGCGGGGGCTACAATGAGCAGTTCTTC. Translation: CATSDPTSGGYNEQFF.

This clonotype was seen repeatedly, ten times or more. J is TRBJ2-2 and V is TRBV20-1; tentative D call: TRBD2 (6 bases). CDR1 is DFQATT, CDR2 SNEGSKA, per germline (reference sequence). Trimming pared 3 bases from V and 1 base from J, leaving 9 bases between. The CDR3 consists of 14 residues. The CDR3 DNA is TGCAGTGCTAGGGGGGGATTGAACACCGGGGAGCTGTTTTTT. Its protein is CSARGGLNTGELFF.

This clonotype was observed many times. The chain couples TRBV7-8 to TRBJ2-1; unclear D gene. Trimming cost V 0 bases and J 9 bases, with 9 bases left between them. The CDR3 covers 13 residues. Germline assignment: CDR1 SGHVS and CDR2 FQNEAQ. The CDR3 coding sequence is TGTGCCAGCAGCTTAGCCGGTGTGGGTGAGCAGTTCTTC. As protein: CASSLAGVGEQFF.

This clonotype was detected many times. This chain uses TRBV20-1 with TRBJ2-4; D is ambiguous. There are 10 residues in the CDR3. Germline CDR1 reads DFQATT; CDR2 reads SNEGSKA (reference sequence). The germline V and J ends were trimmed by 3 bases and 10 bases, with 7 bases remaining between them. The CDR3 loop reads CSASFHIQYF. For the CDR3, the DNA is TGCAGTGCTAGTTTTCATATTCAGTACTTC.

The rearrangement uses TRBV5-5 and TRBJ2-7; no reliable D call. This CDR3 comprises 13 residues. Germline CDR1 SGHKS, CDR2 YYEKEE (reference sequence). V was pared by 4 bases and J by 2 bases, with 10 bases between. CDR3 in amino acids: CASSPRNPYEQYF. The CDR3 DNA reads as TGTGCCAGCAGCCCTAGGAACCCCTACGAGCAGTACTTC. Using reference TRBV5-5 and TRBJ2-7 for the parts outside the CDR3, the full variable domain is DAGVTQSPTHLIKTRGQQVTLRCSPISGHKSVSWYQQVLGQGPQFIFQYYEKEERGRGNFPDRFSARQFPNYSSELNVNALLLGDSALYLCASSPRNPYEQYFGPGTRLTVT.

In its sample, this clonotype was seen many times. The chain uses TRBV5-1 and TRBJ2-3; 7 bases match TRBD1. The CDR3 is 16 amino acids. Per the germline V gene, CDR1 is SGHRS and CDR2 is YFSETQ. V gave up 1 base and J gave up 0 bases; unmatched junction bases: 5. CDR3 sequence (DNA): TGCGCCAGCAGCTTGATAGGACAGGTTAGCACAGATACGCAGTATTTT. It encodes CASSLIGQVSTDTQYF.

This clonotype was detected many times. The V and J genes are TRBV27 and TRBJ2-1; possible D gene TRBD1, 6 bases. This CDR3 contains 13 residues. V was pared by 6 bases and J by 4 bases, with 10 bases between. The V gene's germline CDR1 is MNHEY and CDR2 SMNVEV (reference sequence). This CDR3 reads CASREQGYNEQFF. CDR3 coding DNA: TGTGCCAGCAGGGAACAGGGTTACAATGAGCAGTTCTTC.